The T cell receptor beta chain under discussion was sequenced for a study of T cells in Graves' hyperthyroidism and ophthalmopathy. Whole-study findings and limits: Ophthalmopathy was distinguished from stable hyperthyroidism by 13 V-J signatures.

The CDR3 regions of TCR beta were amplified from RNA transcripts. HTBI primers drove first-round RT-PCR of the TCR CDR3. TCRdb re-called the multiplex PCR reads with MiXCR, one entry per CDR3 protein. The repertoire has around 440,000 distinct CDR3 sequences, around a sixth of them found once; the top ten carry over 12%. Points on this clonotype: Its antigen is unknown.

Over 18 months, lack of ophthalmopathy progression marked Graves' hyperthyroidism as stable. Each patient was aged 18 to 65 and had newly diagnosed hyperthyroidism of under 2 months' duration. V gave up 5 bases and J gave up 2 bases, with 19 bases separating them. The CDR3 runs to 16 residues. Germline lookup yields CDR1 LGHDT and CDR2 YNNKEL (reference sequence). The V and J genes are TRBV3-1 and TRBJ2-7, with D possibly being TRBD2 (5 bases). The receptor's source is a young woman with Graves' hyperthyroidism. Sequencing input: blood. CDR3 region: CASSLNSGPSTYEQYF. The CDR3 bases are TGTGCCAGCAGCTTAAACAGCGGCCCGTCGACCTACGAGCAGTACTTC.